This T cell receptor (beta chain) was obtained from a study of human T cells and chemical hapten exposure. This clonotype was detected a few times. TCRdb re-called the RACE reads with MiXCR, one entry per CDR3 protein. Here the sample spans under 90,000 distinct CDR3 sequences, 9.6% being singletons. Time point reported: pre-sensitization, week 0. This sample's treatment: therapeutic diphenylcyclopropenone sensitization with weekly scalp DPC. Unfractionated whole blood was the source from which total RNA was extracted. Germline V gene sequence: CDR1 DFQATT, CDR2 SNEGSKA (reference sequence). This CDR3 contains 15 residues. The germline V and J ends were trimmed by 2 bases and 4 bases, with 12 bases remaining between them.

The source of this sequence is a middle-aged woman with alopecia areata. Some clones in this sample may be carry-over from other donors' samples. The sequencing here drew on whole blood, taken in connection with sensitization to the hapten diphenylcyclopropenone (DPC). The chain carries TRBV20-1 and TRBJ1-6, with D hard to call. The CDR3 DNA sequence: TGCAGTGCTAGAAGTAGGGAATCGTATAATTCACCCCTCCACTTT. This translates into CSARSRESYNSPLHF.